One and the same sample provided the 19 T cell receptor beta chains below, sequenced in a study of blood T cell repertoires in COVID-19. The data were produced by immunoSEQ multiplex PCR, yet TCRdb's version contains in-frame clones alone and is incomplete. The data show roughly 110,000 clones, 84% seen once. Sequenced material: peripheral blood. These receptors were taken from a woman aged 60 to 75 with acute or convalescent COVID-19.

This chain joins TRBV3-1 (or the pseudogene TRBV3-2) and TRBJ2-5; 11 bases are a match to TRBD1. Germline V gene data show CDR1 as LGHDT and CDR2 as YNNKEL (reference sequence). Losses at the gene ends were 1 base for V and 4 bases for J; bases not matched to a gene: 2. This CDR3 has 15 residues. The CDR3 DNA reads as TGTGCCAGCAGCCAAGTGGGGACAGGGGGAGAGACCCAGTACTTC. It specifies CASSQVGTGGETQYF.

The V gene is TRBV30, the J gene TRBJ2-1, with D unclear. This CDR3 is 11 amino acids long. CDR1 and CDR2 from the germline V gene are GTSNPN and SVGIG (reference sequence). V was shortened by 0 bases and J by 9 bases, with 6 bases between the two germline ends. CDR3 DNA: TGTGCCTGGAGTGTACATTCTGAGCAGTTCTTC. Translation: CAWSVHSEQFF.

The rearrangement uses TRBV7-8 and TRBJ1-1, with D unclear. Germline lookup yields CDR1 SGHVS and CDR2 FQNEAQ. Deletions cut 2 bases from V and 6 bases from J, with 22 bases between. This CDR3 spans 17 amino acids. The CDR3 nucleotides are TGTGCCAGCAGCTTAAAGTTTGGGTTCGCAGAGGTCCCTGAAGCTTTCTTT. Translated, it gives CASSLKFGFAEVPEAFF.

This chain links TRBV19 with TRBJ2-1, with TRBD2 identical over 10 bases. There are 16 residues in the CDR3. Trimming at V came to 7 bases and at J to 3 bases, leaving 9 bases not matched to a gene. Germline loops: CDR1 LNHDA, CDR2 SQIVND (reference sequence). CDR3 amino acids: CASKETGTSVYNEQFF. The CDR3 coding sequence is TGTGCCAGTAAAGAGACCGGGACTAGCGTCTACAATGAGCAGTTCTTC.

The genes are TRBV4-1 and TRBJ1-3, with a weak D call TRBD1 (6 bases). V was shortened by 0 bases and J by 4 bases, with 22 bases between the two germline ends. CDR1 is MGHRA, CDR2 YSYEKL, per germline. The CDR3 is 19 residues long. CDR3 nucleotides: TGCGCCAGCAGCCAAGACGGATCGGGTCTGCAGGGGCCCGGAAACACCATATATTTT. The encoded protein is CASSQDGSGLQGPGNTIYF.

The rearrangement links TRBV5-6 to TRBJ2-3; the match to TRBD1 covers 7 bases. There are 16 residues in the CDR3. J was trimmed by 0 bases and V by 1 base; bases with no gene match: 5. The germline V gene encodes CDR1 SGHDT and CDR2 YYEEEE. In DNA form, the CDR3 reads TGTGCCAGCAGCTTGAAGACAGGGCTTAGCACAGATACGCAGTATTTT. This encodes CASSLKTGLSTDTQYF.

The chain is built from TRBV18 and TRBJ1-4, with 7 bases identical to TRBD1. The germline CDR1 and CDR2 sequences are KGHSH and LQKENI. The length of the CDR3 is 16 residues. The junction had 8 bases not matched to a gene; V was cut back by 3 bases and J by 4 bases. The CDR3 DNA follows: TGTGCCAGCTCACCTAACGCCGGGACAGATAATGAAAAACTGTTTTTT. It specifies CASSPNAGTDNEKLFF.

The chain couples TRBV21-1 to TRBJ1-3. TRBV21-1 is labeled a pseudogene. This CDR3 has 17 amino acids. CDR3 bases: TGTGCCAGCAGCTATCAGGTTTCGGGAGTTTCAGGAAACACCATATATTTT. It is translated as CASSYQVSGVSGNTIYF.

The chain has TRBV19 and TRBJ2-7, with D tentatively TRBD2 (6 bases). V was clipped by 1 base and J by 4 bases, with 8 bases between them. This CDR3 contains 13 residues. CDR1 and CDR2 (germline): LNHDA, SQIVND (reference sequence). This chain's CDR3 is CASSIAGGYEQYF. Written as DNA, the CDR3 is TGTGCCAGTAGTATAGCCGGGGGTTACGAGCAGTACTTC.

The chain is built from TRBV10-3 and TRBJ2-1; 11 bases map to TRBD1. Germline V CDR1 and CDR2: ENHRY, SYGVKD. The V gene end was trimmed by 8 bases and the J gene end by 5 bases; junction bases not matched to a gene: 5. This CDR3 contains 14 residues. In DNA, the CDR3 is TGTGCCATCGGGGGACAGGGGGAGGACAATGAGCAGTTCTTC. Protein product: CAIGGQGEDNEQFF.

The chain links TRBV27 to TRBJ1-1, with 8 bases aligning to TRBD1. V shed 5 bases and J 1 base; nucleotides not matched to a gene: 9. Germline CDR1 and CDR2: MNHEY and SMNVEV (reference sequence). This CDR3 is 16 amino acids long. This CDR3 is CASSPRTGRRNTEAFF. In DNA form, the CDR3 reads TGTGCCAGCAGTCCCCGGACAGGGAGGAGGAACACTGAAGCTTTCTTT.

As for this clone: The sample has other DNA sequences that encode this CDR3 too. The chain couples TRBV28 to TRBJ1-5, with 10 nucleotides matching TRBD1. V lost 6 bases and J lost 4; bases outside the gene matches: 6. This CDR3 is built from 15 residues. Germline loops: CDR1 MDHEN, CDR2 SYDVKM. The CDR3 is CASRPRTGGNQPQHF. CDR3 sequence (DNA): TGTGCCAGCAGACCCAGGACAGGGGGGAATCAGCCCCAGCATTTT.

The chain uses TRBV19 and TRBJ1-4, with 7 bases fitting TRBD1. This CDR3 has 13 amino acids. V was pared by 5 bases and J by 8 bases, with 5 bases of the junction left unmatched. The V gene's germline CDR1 is LNHDA and CDR2 SQIVND (reference sequence). CDR3 nucleotides: TGTGCCAGTAGTCGCGACAGGGAAGAAAAACTGTTTTTT. The encoded protein is CASSRDREEKLFF.

This CDR3 reads CATRGQGAPAEAFF. CDR3 DNA: TGTGCCACACGGGGACAGGGGGCGCCGGCTGAAGCTTTCTTT. V is TRBV10-3 and J is TRBJ1-1; TRBD1 matches 12 bases. V gave up 10 bases and J gave up 6 bases; unmatched junction bases: 9. CDR3 length equals 14 residues. Germline V gene data show CDR1 as ENHRY and CDR2 as SYGVKD.

This clone was detected only a few times. The chain uses TRBV5-4 and TRBJ1-2; unclear D gene. Trimming cost V 0 bases and J 4 bases, with 10 bases left between them. The CDR3 is 14 amino acids. Germline V gene sequence: CDR1 SGHNT, CDR2 YYREEE (reference sequence). The CDR3 region has the DNA TGTGCCAGCAGCTTGGGGGGAGAAGGCTATGGCTACACCTTC. Protein sequence: CASSLGGEGYGYTF.

This clone showed up just a few times. The gene calls are TRBV5-5 and TRBJ2-1; TRBD2 agrees at 16 bases. The CDR3 extends over 20 amino acids. From germline, CDR1 is SGHKS and CDR2 YYEKEE (reference sequence). V was clipped by 0 bases and J by 0 bases; unmatched bases: 6. The CDR3 protein is CASSLASGLAGGSSYNEQFF. CDR3 coding DNA: TGTGCCAGCAGCTTGGCCTCGGGACTAGCGGGAGGGTCCTCCTACAATGAGCAGTTCTTC. The full variable domain, in which reference TRBV5-5 and TRBJ2-1 provide the parts outside the CDR3, is DAGVTQSPTHLIKTRGQQVTLRCSPISGHKSVSWYQQVLGQGPQFIFQYYEKEERGRGNFPDRFSARQFPNYSSELNVNALLLGDSALYLCASSLASGLAGGSSYNEQFFGPGTRLTVL.

This chain connects TRBV19 to TRBJ2-6; 12 nucleotides match TRBD1. This CDR3 is 17 amino acids long. With V trimmed by 7 bases and J by 2 bases, 6 bases remained unmatched. CDR1 and CDR2 (germline): LNHDA, SQIVND (reference sequence). This CDR3 is CASTPGQGAAGANVLTF. CDR3 sequence (DNA): TGTGCCAGTACCCCGGGACAGGGGGCGGCTGGGGCCAACGTCCTGACTTTC.

The rearrangement joins TRBV12-3 or TRBV12-4 to TRBJ1-2; TRBD1 is a possible D gene (6 bases). V lost 4 bases and J lost 4, with 10 bases in between. The CDR3 consists of 13 residues. The CDR3 nucleotides are TGTGCCAGCAGTTGGCAGGGGTTCTATGGCTACACCTTC. The encoded protein is CASSWQGFYGYTF.

The rearrangement joins TRBV3-1 (or the pseudogene TRBV3-2) to TRBJ2-7; 10 bases match TRBD1. CDR1 is LGHDT and CDR2 is YNNKEL in the germline V gene (reference sequence). The V gene end was trimmed by 5 bases and the J gene end by 3 bases; junction bases not matched to a gene: 10. The CDR3 is 16 residues long. CDR3 nucleotides: TGTGCCAGCAGCGGGGACAGGGGTAGAGGAAGCTACGAGCAGTACTTC. Translation: CASSGDRGRGSYEQYF.